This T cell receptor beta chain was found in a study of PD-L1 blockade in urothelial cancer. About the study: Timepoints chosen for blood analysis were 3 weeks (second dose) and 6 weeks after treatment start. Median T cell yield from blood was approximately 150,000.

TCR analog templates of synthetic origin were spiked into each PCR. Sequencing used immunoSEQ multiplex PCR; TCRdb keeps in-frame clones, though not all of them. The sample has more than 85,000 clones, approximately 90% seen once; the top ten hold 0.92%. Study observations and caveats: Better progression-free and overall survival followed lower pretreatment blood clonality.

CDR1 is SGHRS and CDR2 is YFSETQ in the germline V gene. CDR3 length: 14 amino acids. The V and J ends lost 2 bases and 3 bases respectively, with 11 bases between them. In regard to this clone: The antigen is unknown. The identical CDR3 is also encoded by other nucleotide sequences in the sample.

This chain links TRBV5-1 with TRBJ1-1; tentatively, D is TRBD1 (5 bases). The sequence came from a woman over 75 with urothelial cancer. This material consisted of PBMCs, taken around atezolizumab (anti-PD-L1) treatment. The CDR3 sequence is CASSLGRADTEAFF. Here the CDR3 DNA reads TGCGCCAGCAGCTTAGGCAGGGCTGACACTGAAGCTTTCTTT.